This TCR beta chain originates from a study of regulatory T cells in long-lasting Graves disease. Described time point: newly diagnosed GD, antithyroid drugs for less than 3 months. Generation of the TCR library employed RNA extracted from PBMCs. The table lists this clonotype with many counts. The antigen is not known. Looked up from germline, CDR1 is LGHDT and CDR2 is YNNKEL (reference sequence). The length of the CDR3 is 14 residues. V lost 4 bases and J 5 bases, leaving 11 bases between the germline ends. Building the TCR beta libraries relied on iRepertoire HTBI primers, and CDR3 regions underwent Arm-PCR. Each CDR3 protein is one row after TCRdb ran MiXCR on the multiplex PCR reads. Of 420,000 or so distinct CDR3 sequences detected, about a sixth appear once; the ten largest clones hold about 23%. Overall study findings and caveats: TCR diversity was lower in persistent Graves' patients (versus newly diagnosed ones). TRBV28, TRBJ1-2 and TRBJ2-5 were segments that persistent disease favored.

The sample was also reused in another study, on T cells in Graves' hyperthyroidism and ophthalmopathy. Turning to that study: Using the HTBI primer set, a first-round RT-PCR was run on the TCR CDR3. Within blood appeared most thyroid clonotypes that had expanded above 0.001.

The J gene is TRBJ2-2, the V gene TRBV3-1; D might be TRBD2 (6 bases). Material: peripheral blood mononuclear cells (PBMCs), obtained at new diagnosis, from a patient treated with antithyroid drugs. The sequence was collected from a woman between 18 and 29 years old with Graves disease. The CDR3 protein is CASSRSEGTGELFF. The CDR3 coding sequence is TGTGCCAGCAGCCGATCGGAGGGGACCGGGGAGCTGTTTTTT.